This TCR beta chain was profiled in a study of T-cell reconstitution after alpha-beta-depleted transplantation in children. Study results and caveats: After transplant, at about two months, alpha-beta T cells were reportedly derived from several hundred expanded graft clones. When one year had passed after transplant, most T-cell counts and diversity came from newly produced T cells.

TCRbeta library preparation incorporated unique molecular identifiers. MiXCR, run by TCRdb on the PCR reads, gives a single entry per CDR3 protein. The sample contains about 250,000 distinct CDR3 sequences, more than 20% of which appear only once. This clonotype was detected many times. Its specificity is unknown. The CDR3 extends over 15 amino acids. The V end lost 2 bases, the J end lost 3 bases, and 10 bases lay between the germline ends. Specimen: PBMCs, mostly from graft donor cells, collected 360 days after TCRalphabeta/CD19-depleted stem cell transplant. The TCR originated in a female patient aged 2 to 10 who had a stem cell transplant for congenital amegakaryocytic thrombocytopenia, so the T cells may come from the graft donor. The chain recombines TRBV12-3 or TRBV12-4 with TRBJ2-2, with TRBD1 as a possible D gene (6 bases). CDR3 sequence (DNA): TGTGCCAGCAGTTTAATCACAGGGCACACCGGGGAGCTGTTTTTT. Encoded protein: CASSLITGHTGELFF.